Listed below are T cell receptor beta chains from one sample, sequenced in a study of beta chain features in type 1 diabetes. This table comes from immunoSEQ multiplex PCR, and its TCRdb copy is limited to in-frame clones, with some not included. The sample consists of about 220,000 clones, approximately 10% of them appearing once. The sequenced sample was central memory CD4+ T cells from blood. The receptors shown here come from a man aged 18 to 35 in good health. The CDR3 runs from the conserved cysteine through the conserved F or W. A D gene is named only where the DNA matches it firmly. Not all rows give a size; the values are once, few, many and, for expanded clones, a class.

D gene: -; J gene: TRBJ1-4; V gene: TRBV21-1; clone size: many; CDR3 length: 16; CDR3 DNA: TGTGCCAGCAGCTTACTCACAGGGAGGTTGGAAGAAAAACTGTTTTTT; CDR3 protein: CASSLLTGRLEEKLFF
D gene: TRBD2; J gene: TRBJ2-7; V gene: TRBV7-3; clone size: few; CDR3 length: 15; CDR3 DNA: TGTGCCAGCAGCTTAAGTCCTAGCGGGAGTCACGAGCAGTACTTC; CDR3 protein: CASSLSPSGSHEQYF
D gene: TRBD1; J gene: TRBJ2-2; V gene: TRBV25-1; clone size: many; CDR3 length: 16; CDR3 DNA: TGTGCCAGCAGTGAATCGGACAGGTATCGCACCGGGGAGCTGTTTTTT; CDR3 protein: CASSESDRYRTGELFF
D gene: TRBD1; J gene: TRBJ2-5; V gene: TRBV10-3; clone size: few; CDR3 length: 13; CDR3 DNA: TGTGCCATGGCCGGGACAGAGCGAGAGACCCAGTACTTC; CDR3 protein: CAMAGTERETQYF
D gene: -; J gene: TRBJ2-1; V gene: TRBV7-9; clone size: -; CDR3 length: 12; CDR3 DNA: TGTGCCAGCAGCTTAGACATCGACAGGAGGTTCTTC; CDR3 protein: CASSLDIDRRFF
D gene: TRBD1; J gene: TRBJ1-5; V gene: TRBV29-1; clone size: few; CDR3 length: 17; CDR3 DNA: TGCAGCGTTGCGGTCGAAGGGGACAGGGCAAGCGGGCAGCCCCAGCATTTT; CDR3 protein: CSVAVEGDRASGQPQHF
D gene: TRBD1; J gene: TRBJ1-2; V gene: TRBV9; clone size: few; CDR3 length: 14; CDR3 DNA: TGTGCCAGCAGCGCGGACAGGGCTTTCGGTGGCTACACCTTC; CDR3 protein: CASSADRAFGGYTF
D gene: TRBD1; J gene: TRBJ1-2; V gene: TRBV30; clone size: -; CDR3 length: 14; CDR3 DNA: TGTGCCTGGAGTTGGGCCAGGGGGCAAGGTGGCTACACCTTC; CDR3 protein: CAWSWARGQGGYTF
D gene: -; J gene: TRBJ1-5; V gene: TRBV7-2; clone size: -; CDR3 length: 14; CDR3 DNA: TGTGCCAGCAGCTTAGCGGGGGGTCATCAGCCCCAGCATTTT; CDR3 protein: CASSLAGGHQPQHF
D gene: -; J gene: TRBJ2-6; V gene: TRBV6-1; clone size: -; CDR3 length: 17; CDR3 DNA: TGTGCCAGCAGTGAATATCGACAAACTCATGGGGCCAACGTCCTGACTTTC; CDR3 protein: CASSEYRQTHGANVLTF
D gene: TRBD1; J gene: TRBJ2-7; V gene: TRBV7-9; clone size: many; CDR3 length: 13; CDR3 DNA: TGTGCCAGCAGCCTTACGACAGGGGACGAGCAGTACTTC; CDR3 protein: CASSLTTGDEQYF
D gene: -; J gene: TRBJ2-7; V gene: TRBV30; clone size: -; CDR3 length: 13; CDR3 DNA: TGTGCCTGGAGTTGGGACACTTACGGCGAGCAGTACTTC; CDR3 protein: CAWSWDTYGEQYF
D gene: -; J gene: TRBJ1-5; V gene: TRBV28; clone size: many; CDR3 length: 12; CDR3 DNA: TGTGCCAGCACCATAGGGTTGGGAATGCAGCATTTT; CDR3 protein: CASTIGLGMQHF
D gene: TRBD2; J gene: TRBJ2-1; V gene: TRBV10-3; clone size: few; CDR3 length: 16; CDR3 DNA: TGTGCCATCAGGGATCTAGCGGCCTCCTCCTACAATGAGCAGTTCTTC; CDR3 protein: CAIRDLAASSYNEQFF
D gene: -; J gene: TRBJ2-5; V gene: TRBV6-6; clone size: -; CDR3 length: 12; CDR3 DNA: TGTGCCAGCAGTCCAGGCCAAGAGACCCAGTACTTC; CDR3 protein: CASSPGQETQYF
D gene: -; J gene: TRBJ2-5; V gene: TRBV9; clone size: many; CDR3 length: 13; CDR3 DNA: TGTGCCAGCAGCCTTCGGATTGGGGAGACCCAGTACTTC; CDR3 protein: CASSLRIGETQYF
D gene: TRBD1; J gene: TRBJ2-7; V gene: TRBV5-1; clone size: many; CDR3 length: 16; CDR3 DNA: TGCGCCAGCAGCTTGGTTGTAGGGACAGGGCCCTACGAGCAGTACTTC; CDR3 protein: CASSLVVGTGPYEQYF
D gene: -; J gene: TRBJ1-5; V gene: TRBV30; clone size: many; CDR3 length: 13; CDR3 DNA: TGTGCCTGGAGCACAGGGATTGATCAGCCCCAGCATTTT; CDR3 protein: CAWSTGIDQPQHF
D gene: TRBD2; J gene: TRBJ2-3; V gene: TRBV7-9; clone size: -; CDR3 length: 17; CDR3 DNA: TGTGCCAGCAGCCAGCTAATAGCGGGAGTGAACGCAGATACGCAGTATTTT; CDR3 protein: CASSQLIAGVNADTQYF
D gene: TRBD1; J gene: TRBJ2-1; V gene: TRBV29-1; clone size: few; CDR3 length: 14; CDR3 DNA: TGCAGCGTTCGGACAGGAGAAACCTACAATGAGCAGTTCTTC; CDR3 protein: CSVRTGETYNEQFF
D gene: -; J gene: TRBJ2-3; V gene: TRBV25-1; clone size: -; CDR3 length: 13; CDR3 DNA: TGTGCCAGCAGTGATACAGGGATAGATACGCAGTATTTT; CDR3 protein: CASSDTGIDTQYF
D gene: -; J gene: TRBJ1-1; V gene: TRBV5-1; clone size: few; CDR3 length: 13; CDR3 DNA: TGCGCCAGCAGCTTTGACGGGTATCTAGAAGCTTTCTTT; CDR3 protein: CASSFDGYLEAFF
D gene: -; J gene: TRBJ2-2; V gene: TRBV9; clone size: -; CDR3 length: 14; CDR3 DNA: TGTGCCAGCAGCTCCTCAGGGAAGTCCGGGGAGCTGTTTTTT; CDR3 protein: CASSSSGKSGELFF
D gene: TRBD2; J gene: TRBJ2-3; V gene: TRBV7-2; clone size: -; CDR3 length: 14; CDR3 DNA: TGTGCCAGCAGCCCGGGACTAGCGGAGGCGGCGCAGTATTTT; CDR3 protein: CASSPGLAEAAQYF
D gene: -; J gene: TRBJ1-2; V gene: TRBV10-3; clone size: -; CDR3 length: 14; CDR3 DNA: TGTGCCATCAGTGGATTTGAGGGTCGCTATGGCTACACCTTC; CDR3 protein: CAISGFEGRYGYTF
D gene: -; J gene: TRBJ2-2; V gene: TRBV19; clone size: few; CDR3 length: 16; CDR3 DNA: TGTGCCAGTAGTCCCGGCTGGGGAACGGACACCGGGGAGCTGTTTTTT; CDR3 protein: CASSPGWGTDTGELFF
D gene: -; J gene: TRBJ2-7; V gene: TRBV14; clone size: few; CDR3 length: 13; CDR3 DNA: TGTGCCAGCAGCCAAGGTTTGCGAGCGTCACTTTACTTC; CDR3 protein: CASSQGLRASLYF
D gene: -; J gene: TRBJ2-2; V gene: TRBV4-2; clone size: few; CDR3 length: 15; CDR3 DNA: TGTGCCAGCAGCCAAGGGGGGGCGAACACCGGGGAGCTGTTTTTT; CDR3 protein: CASSQGGANTGELFF
D gene: -; J gene: TRBJ2-1; V gene: TRBV2; clone size: few; CDR3 length: 16; CDR3 DNA: TGTGCCAGCAGGACTATGTTAGCGGTCTCCTACAATGAGCAGTTCTTC; CDR3 protein: CASRTMLAVSYNEQFF
D gene: -; J gene: TRBJ2-3; V gene: TRBV30; clone size: few; CDR3 length: 13; CDR3 DNA: TGTGCCTGGAGGGATCCGGGCGCCGTCGTGCAGTATTTT; CDR3 protein: CAWRDPGAVVQYF
D gene: -; J gene: TRBJ2-3; V gene: TRBV7-2; clone size: -; CDR3 length: 14; CDR3 DNA: TGTGCCAGCAGCTTTGCGCGCAGCACAGATACGCAGTATTTT; CDR3 protein: CASSFARSTDTQYF
D gene: -; J gene: TRBJ1-2; V gene: TRBV29-1; clone size: -; CDR3 length: 11; CDR3 DNA: TGCAGCGTTGAAGATGGTACAGGCTCGTACTTC; CDR3 protein: CSVEDGTGSYF
D gene: TRBD1; J gene: TRBJ2-7; V gene: TRBV30; clone size: few; CDR3 length: 14; CDR3 DNA: TGTGCCTGGAGTTTCTGGACAGGGGACTACGAGCAGTACTTC; CDR3 protein: CAWSFWTGDYEQYF
D gene: TRBD1; J gene: TRBJ2-1; V gene: TRBV29-1; clone size: -; CDR3 length: 15; CDR3 DNA: TGCAGCGCCCGAACCGGACAGGGGGAATACAATGAGCAGTTCTTC; CDR3 protein: CSARTGQGEYNEQFF
D gene: TRBD1; J gene: TRBJ1-2; V gene: TRBV10-3; clone size: -; CDR3 length: 14; CDR3 DNA: TGTGCCATCAGTGCAATTGGGACAGGGGAAGGCTACACCTTC; CDR3 protein: CAISAIGTGEGYTF
D gene: -; J gene: TRBJ1-3; V gene: TRBV30; clone size: -; CDR3 length: 13; CDR3 DNA: TGTGCCTGGAGTGCGAGTTCTGGAAACACCATATATTTT; CDR3 protein: CAWSASSGNTIYF
D gene: TRBD2; J gene: TRBJ2-1; V gene: TRBV10-3; clone size: few; CDR3 length: 14; CDR3 DNA: TGTGCCACCTCCGGGACTAGCGGGGTCAATGAGCAGTTCTTC; CDR3 protein: CATSGTSGVNEQFF
D gene: -; J gene: TRBJ2-2; V gene: TRBV2; clone size: -; CDR3 length: 14; CDR3 DNA: TGTGCCAGCAGTGAGTTCAGCCAGGCTGGGGAGCTGTTTTTT; CDR3 protein: CASSEFSQAGELFF
D gene: -; J gene: TRBJ2-1; V gene: TRBV2; clone size: many; CDR3 length: 15; CDR3 DNA: TGTGCCAGCAGTTGGATCCCCCAGACCTACAATGAGCAGTTCTTC; CDR3 protein: CASSWIPQTYNEQFF
D gene: -; J gene: TRBJ2-6; V gene: TRBV14; clone size: few; CDR3 length: 17; CDR3 DNA: TGTGCCAGCAGCCTCGACGCGGCGCTGTCTGGGGCCAACGTCCTGACTTTC; CDR3 protein: CASSLDAALSGANVLTF
D gene: -; J gene: TRBJ2-7; V gene: TRBV7-8; clone size: few; CDR3 length: 16; CDR3 DNA: TGTGCCAGCAGCCGCCTCCTGGCGGGGTACTTCAACGAGCAGTACTTC; CDR3 protein: CASSRLLAGYFNEQYF
D gene: -; J gene: TRBJ1-1; V gene: TRBV7-9; clone size: -; CDR3 length: 12; CDR3 DNA: TGTGCCAGCAGCCCATACTACACTGAAGCTTTCTTT; CDR3 protein: CASSPYYTEAFF
D gene: -; J gene: TRBJ1-4; V gene: TRBV4-2; clone size: few; CDR3 length: 16; CDR3 DNA: TGTGCCAGCAGCCAAGAAGTTTCCACGGATCTCGAAAAACTGTTTTTT; CDR3 protein: CASSQEVSTDLEKLFF
D gene: -; J gene: TRBJ1-3; V gene: TRBV7-2; clone size: -; CDR3 length: 15; CDR3 DNA: TGTGCCAGCAGCTCTCAGGGAAGCTCTGGAAACACCATATATTTT; CDR3 protein: CASSSQGSSGNTIYF
D gene: -; J gene: TRBJ2-5; V gene: TRBV4-1; clone size: -; CDR3 length: 11; CDR3 DNA: TGCGCCAGCAGCCAAGGCGGCTCAGTGAACTTC; CDR3 protein: CASSQGGSVNF
D gene: TRBD2; J gene: TRBJ2-7; V gene: TRBV9; clone size: few; CDR3 length: 13; CDR3 DNA: TGTGCCAGCAGCGGAGCGGGAGTGGGCGAGCAGTACTTC; CDR3 protein: CASSGAGVGEQYF
D gene: -; J gene: TRBJ2-7; V gene: TRBV14; clone size: -; CDR3 length: 17; CDR3 DNA: TGTGCCAGCAGCCAGGAACTCGGGGGTGTGAGGACCTACGAGCAGTACTTC; CDR3 protein: CASSQELGGVRTYEQYF
D gene: -; J gene: TRBJ2-7; V gene: TRBV30; clone size: few; CDR3 length: 11; CDR3 DNA: TGTGCCTGGAGCCTCCGGGTAGAGCAGTACTTC; CDR3 protein: CAWSLRVEQYF
D gene: -; J gene: TRBJ2-2; V gene: TRBV7-7; clone size: few; CDR3 length: 13; CDR3 DNA: TGTGCTAGCAGCCCTCATTACACCGGGGAGCTGTTTTTT; CDR3 protein: CASSPHYTGELFF
D gene: -; J gene: TRBJ2-7; V gene: TRBV7-2; clone size: few; CDR3 length: 14; CDR3 DNA: TGTGCCAGCAGCTTAGGCTTAGGGTACTACGAGCAGTACTTC; CDR3 protein: CASSLGLGYYEQYF
D gene: -; J gene: TRBJ2-5; V gene: TRBV7-8; clone size: -; CDR3 length: 13; CDR3 DNA: TGTGCCAGCAGCTTAGGGAGGTGGGAGACCCAGTACTTC; CDR3 protein: CASSLGRWETQYF
D gene: TRBD2; J gene: TRBJ2-7; V gene: TRBV18; clone size: few; CDR3 length: 14; CDR3 DNA: TGTGCCAGCTCACCACGACGGGGAGGGTACGAGCAGTACTTC; CDR3 protein: CASSPRRGGYEQYF